These 24 T cell receptor beta chains originate from one sample sequenced in a study of OX40 agonist ivuxolimab in advanced cancers. Library generation was performed with the immunoSEQ multiplex PCR assay. Not all clones reach the TCRdb copy of this immuneACCESS table, which keeps in-frame sequences only. Checked studies attribute under half of the gap to unresolved V genes and leave the rest unexplained. This sample gives some 150,000 clones in total; 90% of them show up just once. Jointly, the top ten make up roughly 0.99% of the sample. This material consisted of CD4+ or CD8+ T cells sorted from blood, taken in a trial of the OX40 agonist ivuxolimab. Source of these receptors: an adult with an advanced solid tumor such as melanoma, head and neck, liver or kidney cancer.

The V call is TRBV5-1, the J call TRBJ2-2; D ambiguous. The V gene's germline CDR1 is SGHRS and CDR2 YFSETQ. This CDR3 has 15 amino acids. Trimming left V 3 bases short and J 2 bases short, with 11 bases between. Here the CDR3 reads CASSSGRLNTGELFF. CDR3 sequence (DNA): TGCGCCAGCAGCTCGGGCAGGCTCAACACCGGGGAGCTGTTTTTT.

The rearrangement joins TRBV5-1 to TRBJ2-3, with 8 bases that match TRBD2. CDR3 length: 16 amino acids. From germline, CDR1 is SGHRS and CDR2 YFSETQ. Germline trimming cut 4 bases from V and 5 bases from J; bases unmatched to any gene: 12. CDR3 coding DNA: TGCGCCAGCAGCCTGAGCGGGGGACCAGGGGAAGATACGCAGTATTTT. It encodes CASSLSGGPGEDTQYF.

The V call is TRBV19, the J call TRBJ2-1; TRBD2 agrees at 7 bases. Germline CDR1 is LNHDA and CDR2 is SQIVND (reference sequence). The trim removed 3 bases at V and 8 bases at J, leaving 10 bases unmatched. This CDR3 comprises 15 residues. The CDR3 loop reads CASSILGAGRDEQFF. In DNA, the CDR3 is TGTGCCAGTAGTATTTTAGGAGCGGGAAGGGATGAGCAGTTCTTC.

The V and J genes are TRBV9 and TRBJ2-1, with 13 bases fitting TRBD2. V was clipped by 2 bases and J by 0 bases; unmatched bases: 5. CDR1 is SGDLS, CDR2 YYNGEE, per germline. CDR3 length: 18 amino acids. The CDR3: CASSVTSGRRSSYNEQFF. DNA of the CDR3: TGTGCCAGCAGCGTGACTAGCGGGAGGCGGAGCTCCTACAATGAGCAGTTCTTC.

This rearrangement joins TRBV28 to TRBJ1-5, with D uncertain. The CDR3 sequence is 14 residues long. CDR1 MDHEN and CDR2 SYDVKM come from the germline V gene. The V gene lost 5 bases and the J gene lost 4 bases, with 12 bases spanning the gap. In nucleotides, the CDR3 is TGTGCCAGCAGTCCGCGACTGAGGAATCAGCCCCAGCATTTT. Translating it yields CASSPRLRNQPQHF.

The chain joins TRBV7-2 to TRBJ2-1, with D perhaps TRBD1 (5 bases). Germline CDR1 is SGHTA and CDR2 is FQGNSA. The CDR3 totals 15 residues. Trimming removed 1 base from V and 6 bases from J, with 13 bases in between. CDR3 nucleotide sequence: TGTGCCAGCAGCTTAGATTGGGCAGGGCCCAATGAGCAGTTCTTC. Translation gives CASSLDWAGPNEQFF.

The chain links TRBV18 to TRBJ2-7; maybe TRBD1 (5 bases). CDR1 KGHSH and CDR2 LQKENI come from the germline V gene. This CDR3 is 15 amino acids long. The V and J ends lost 3 bases and 0 bases respectively, with 12 bases between them. The CDR3 loop reads CASSPRQGSSYEQYF. The CDR3 nucleotides read TGTGCCAGCTCACCCCGGCAGGGTAGCTCCTACGAGCAGTACTTC.

This chain's CDR3 is CASSLGTSGTNEQFF. The CDR3 coding sequence is TGTGCCAGCAGCCTCGGGACTAGCGGGACAAATGAGCAGTTCTTC. The V call is TRBV9, the J call TRBJ2-1, with 13 bases lining up with TRBD2. Germline-derived CDR1 and CDR2 are SGDLS and YYNGEE. This CDR3 has 15 residues. The junction had 5 bases not matched to a gene; V was cut back by 4 bases and J by 7 bases. The whole variable domain, filled in from reference TRBV9 and TRBJ2-1, reads DSGVTQTPKHLITATGQRVTLRCSPRSGDLSVYWYQQSLDQGLQFLIQYYNGEERAKGNILERFSAQQFPDLHSELNLSSLELGDSALYFCASSLGTSGTNEQFFGPGTRLTVL.

The rearrangement uses TRBV28 and TRBJ1-5; D is possibly TRBD1 (5 bases). CDR1 MDHEN and CDR2 SYDVKM come from the germline V gene. The CDR3 has 14 amino acids. Trimming took off 3 bases at V and 5 bases at J, with 11 bases between the two ends. Here the CDR3 DNA reads TGTGCCAGCAGTTTGGGGCGTGTGGATCAGCCCCAGCATTTT. It yields the protein CASSLGRVDQPQHF.

V gene TRBV6-5 combines with J gene TRBJ2-7; maybe TRBD1 (6 bases). There are 13 residues in the CDR3. Trimming removed 6 bases from V and 2 bases from J, with 11 bases in between. CDR1 MNHEY and CDR2 SVGAGI come from the germline V gene. The CDR3 region has the DNA TGTGCCAGCAGACGGACAGAGACCTACGAGCAGTACTTC. Its translation: CASRRTETYEQYF.

This chain uses TRBV6-5 with TRBJ1-1; 7 nucleotides line up with TRBD1. The germline V gene encodes CDR1 MNHEY and CDR2 SVGAGI. V dropped 3 bases and J dropped 1; count of bases not matched to a gene: 8. The CDR3 has 16 amino acids. CDR3 in DNA: TGTGCCAGCAGTTATTCTTCCCGGGACAGGAACACTGAAGCTTTCTTT. It translates to CASSYSSRDRNTEAFF.

The chain couples TRBV10-3 to TRBJ2-2; 12 bases are shared with TRBD1. The germline V gene encodes CDR1 ENHRY and CDR2 SYGVKD. The trim removed 5 bases at V and 7 bases at J, leaving 5 bases unmatched. The CDR3 length is 15 residues. The CDR3 DNA reads as TGTGCCATCAGTTCGGGACAGGGGGCAGGCGGGGAGCTGTTTTTT. Translated, it gives CAISSGQGAGGELFF.

The V call is TRBV7-3, the J call TRBJ2-3, with TRBD2 matching 8 bases. Germline-derived CDR1 and CDR2 are SGHTA and FQGTGA. Germline trimming cut 2 bases from V and 6 bases from J; bases unmatched to any gene: 7. This CDR3 contains 15 residues. In nucleotides, the CDR3 is TGTGCCAGCAGCTTATGGAGCGGGAGATTGGATACGCAGTATTTT. Protein product: CASSLWSGRLDTQYF.

The chain joins TRBV10-1 to TRBJ2-1, with 10 nucleotides matching TRBD2. The CDR3 contains 16 residues. V trimming: 2 bases; J trimming: 3 bases; junction bases outside the gene matches: 4. CDR1 is WNHNN, CDR2 SYGVQD, per germline (reference sequence). CDR3 region: CASSETSGKGYNEQFF. In DNA form, the CDR3 reads TGCGCCAGCAGTGAGACTAGCGGGAAGGGCTACAATGAGCAGTTCTTC.

The chain uses TRBV27 and TRBJ1-5, with TRBD1 matching over 7 bases. Germline assignment: CDR1 MNHEY and CDR2 SMNVEV (reference sequence). The V segment lost 6 bases and the J segment 2 bases; nucleotides outside the gene matches: 16. There are 18 residues in the CDR3. In nucleotides, the CDR3 is TGTGCCAGCAGGCCCACCTCGACAGGGATAGGGGGCAATCAGCCCCAGCATTTT. Its protein is CASRPTSTGIGGNQPQHF.

The rearrangement joins TRBV19 to TRBJ1-1, with TRBD1 identical over 10 bases. J lost 4 bases, V lost 7 bases, and 3 bases had no gene match. Germline V gene data show CDR1 as LNHDA and CDR2 as SQIVND (reference sequence). There are 13 residues in the CDR3. The CDR3: CASTWDRGTEAFF. CDR3 DNA sequence: TGTGCCAGTACTTGGGACAGGGGCACTGAAGCTTTCTTT.

The chain recombines TRBV6-5 with TRBJ2-1; D not certain. V lost 2 bases to trimming and J lost 1 base, with 9 bases between them. Looked up from germline, CDR1 is MNHEY and CDR2 is SVGAGI. CDR3 length: 15 amino acids. CDR3 in DNA: TGTGCCAGCAGTTACGCGAATAGGTCCTACAATGAGCAGTTCTTC. Translating gives CASSYANRSYNEQFF.

The CDR3 bases are TGTGCCAGCAGCTTTCTGGGGTTAACCGGGGAGCTGTTTTTT. Its translation is CASSFLGLTGELFF. V usage is TRBV7-3 and J usage is TRBJ2-2, with D hard to call. V lost 3 bases, J lost 5 bases, and 10 bases lay in between. The CDR3 is 14 residues long. Germline CDR1 SGHTA, CDR2 FQGTGA.

The chain uses TRBV7-3 and TRBJ2-1, with 7 positions matching TRBD2. The CDR3 has 13 amino acids. The germline CDR1 and CDR2 sequences are SGHTA and FQGTGA. The J segment lost 14 bases and the V segment lost 4 bases, leaving 11 bases of the junction unmatched. This CDR3 is CASSSGRAGEEFF. CDR3 DNA: TGTGCCAGCAGCTCAGGACGCGCGGGAGAGGAGTTCTTC.

This chain connects TRBV2 to TRBJ1-5, with a tentative D call TRBD1 (5 bases). Germline assignment: CDR1 SNHLY and CDR2 FYNNEI. The CDR3 runs to 14 residues. Trimming removed 6 bases at V and 4 bases at J, with 13 bases between. The CDR3 reads CASSGGIDNQPQHF. The CDR3 DNA is TGTGCCAGCAGCGGGGGGATAGATAATCAGCCCCAGCATTTT.

The chain couples TRBV11-3 to TRBJ2-7; D possibly corresponds to TRBD1 (6 bases). From germline, CDR1 is SGHNT and CDR2 YENEEA. V lost 5 bases and J lost 2, with 19 bases in between. The CDR3 spans 16 residues. CDR3 sequence reads: CASSLGTLSLAYEQYF. The CDR3 nucleotides are TGTGCCAGCAGCCTAGGGACACTCTCGCTCGCCTACGAGCAGTACTTC.

CDR3 in DNA: TGTGCCAGCTCACCAGCTACTAGCGGGAGTACTTATACAGATACGCAGTATTTT. Its translation: CASSPATSGSTYTDTQYF. The chain couples TRBV18 to TRBJ2-3; TRBD2 aligns across 11 bases. This CDR3 comprises 18 residues. The trim removed 2 bases at V and 3 bases at J, leaving 10 bases unmatched. Germline loops: CDR1 KGHSH, CDR2 LQKENI. Full variable domain (outside the CDR3, taken from reference TRBV18 and TRBJ2-3): NAGVMQNPRHLVRRRGQEARLRCSPMKGHSHVYWYRQLPEEGLKFMVYLQKENIIDESGMPKERFSAEFPKEGPSILRIQQVVRGDSAAYFCASSPATSGSTYTDTQYFGPGTRLTVL.

The genes are TRBV7-2 and TRBJ1-1; D is unclear. Trimming took off 5 bases at V and 1 base at J, with 8 bases between the two ends. The length of the CDR3 is 13 residues. The germline V gene has CDR1 SGHTA and CDR2 FQGNSA. The CDR3 reads CASSTDPNTEAFF. CDR3 bases: TGTGCCAGCAGCACAGACCCGAACACTGAAGCTTTCTTT.

In this sample, this clone turned up a few times. This chain connects TRBV9 to TRBJ2-7; D is unresolved. The CDR3 is made up of 15 amino acids. Germline lookup yields CDR1 SGDLS and CDR2 YYNGEE. Trimming left V 3 bases short and J 0 bases short, with 13 bases between. The CDR3 region is CASSAGSASSYEQYF. Written as DNA, the CDR3 is TGTGCCAGCAGCGCTGGCAGTGCAAGCTCCTACGAGCAGTACTTC.